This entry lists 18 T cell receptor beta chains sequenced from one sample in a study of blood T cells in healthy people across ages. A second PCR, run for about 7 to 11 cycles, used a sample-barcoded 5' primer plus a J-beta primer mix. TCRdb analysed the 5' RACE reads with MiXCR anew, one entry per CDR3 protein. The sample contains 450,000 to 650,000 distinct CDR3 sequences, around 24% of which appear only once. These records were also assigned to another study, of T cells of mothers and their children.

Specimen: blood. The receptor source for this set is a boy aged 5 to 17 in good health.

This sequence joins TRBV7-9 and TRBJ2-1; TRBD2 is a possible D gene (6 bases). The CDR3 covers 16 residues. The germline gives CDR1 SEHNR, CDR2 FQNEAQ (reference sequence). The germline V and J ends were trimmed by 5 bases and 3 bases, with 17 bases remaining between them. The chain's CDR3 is CASSPMEGRFYNEQFF. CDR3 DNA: TGTGCCAGCAGCCCCATGGAGGGACGTTTCTACAATGAGCAGTTCTTC.

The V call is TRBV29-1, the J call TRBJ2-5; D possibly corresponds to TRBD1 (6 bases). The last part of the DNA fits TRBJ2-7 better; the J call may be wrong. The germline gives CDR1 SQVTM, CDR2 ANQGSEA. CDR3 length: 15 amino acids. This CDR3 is CSAPKQGPFSYEQYF. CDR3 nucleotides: TGCAGCGCCCCAAAACAGGGACCCTTTTCCTACGAGCAGTACTTC.

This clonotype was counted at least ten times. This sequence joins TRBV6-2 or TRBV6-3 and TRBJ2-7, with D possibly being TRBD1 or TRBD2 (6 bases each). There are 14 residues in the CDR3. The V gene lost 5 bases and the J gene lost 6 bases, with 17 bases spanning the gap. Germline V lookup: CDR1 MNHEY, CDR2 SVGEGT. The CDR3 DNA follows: TGTGCCAGCAGTGGACAGCCTCGGGGGCGCGAGCAGTACTTC. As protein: CASSGQPRGREQYF.

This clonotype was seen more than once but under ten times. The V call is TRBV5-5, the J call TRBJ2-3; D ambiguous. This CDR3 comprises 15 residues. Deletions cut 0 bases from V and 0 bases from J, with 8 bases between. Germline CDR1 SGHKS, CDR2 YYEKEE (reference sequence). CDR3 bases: TGTGCCAGCAGCTTGGGGGTGGTGAGCACAGATACGCAGTATTTT. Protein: CASSLGVVSTDTQYF.

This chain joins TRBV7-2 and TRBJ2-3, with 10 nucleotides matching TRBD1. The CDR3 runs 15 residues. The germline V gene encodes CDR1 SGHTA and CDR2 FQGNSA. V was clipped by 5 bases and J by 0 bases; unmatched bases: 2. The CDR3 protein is CASSRGQGSTDTQYF. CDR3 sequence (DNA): TGTGCCAGCAGCCGGGGACAGGGGAGCACAGATACGCAGTATTTT.

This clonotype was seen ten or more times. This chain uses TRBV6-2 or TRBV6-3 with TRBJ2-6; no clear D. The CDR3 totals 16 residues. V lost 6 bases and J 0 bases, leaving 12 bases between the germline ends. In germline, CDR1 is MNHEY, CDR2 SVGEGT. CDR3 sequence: CASSQSGASGANVLTF. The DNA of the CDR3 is TGTGCCAGCAGCCAATCCGGCGCCTCTGGGGCCAACGTCCTGACTTTC.

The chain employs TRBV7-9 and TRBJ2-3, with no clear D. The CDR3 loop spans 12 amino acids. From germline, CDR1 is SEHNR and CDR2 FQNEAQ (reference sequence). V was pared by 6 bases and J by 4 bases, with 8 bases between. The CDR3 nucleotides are TGTGCCAGCAGAAAAGCCCCAGATACGCAGTATTTT. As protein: CASRKAPDTQYF.

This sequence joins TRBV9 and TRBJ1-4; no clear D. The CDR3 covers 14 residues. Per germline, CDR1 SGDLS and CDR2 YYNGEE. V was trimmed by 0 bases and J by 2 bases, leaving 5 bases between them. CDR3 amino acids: CASSVAGTNEKLFF. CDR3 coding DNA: TGTGCCAGCAGCGTAGCGGGGACTAATGAAAAACTGTTTTTT.

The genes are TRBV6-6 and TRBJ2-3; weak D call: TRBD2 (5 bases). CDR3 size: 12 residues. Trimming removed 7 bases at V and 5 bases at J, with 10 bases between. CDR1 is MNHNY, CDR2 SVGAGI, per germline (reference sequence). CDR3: CASNLGLDTQYF. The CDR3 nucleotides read TGTGCCAGCAACCTCGGACTAGATACGCAGTATTTT.

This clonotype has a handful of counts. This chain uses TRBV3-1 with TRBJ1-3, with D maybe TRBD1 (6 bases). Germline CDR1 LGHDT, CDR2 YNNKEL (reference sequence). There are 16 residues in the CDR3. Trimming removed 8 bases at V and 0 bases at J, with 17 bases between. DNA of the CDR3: TGTGCCAGCGGCCGTGGGACAACCTTCTCTGGAAACACCATATATTTT. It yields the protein CASGRGTTFSGNTIYF.

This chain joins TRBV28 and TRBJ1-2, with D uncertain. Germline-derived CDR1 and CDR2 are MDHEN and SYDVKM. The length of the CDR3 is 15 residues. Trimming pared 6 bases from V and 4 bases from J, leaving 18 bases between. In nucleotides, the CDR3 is TGTGCCAGCAGCCCCCCGGAGAGAGGCCCCTATGGCTACACCTTC. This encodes CASSPPERGPYGYTF.

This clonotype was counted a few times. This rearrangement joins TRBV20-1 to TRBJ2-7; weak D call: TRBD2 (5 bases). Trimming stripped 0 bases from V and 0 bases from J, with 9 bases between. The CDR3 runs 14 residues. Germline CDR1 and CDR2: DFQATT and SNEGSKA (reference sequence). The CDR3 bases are TGCAGTGCTAGAGATATTGGGAGCTCCTACGAGCAGTACTTC. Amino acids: CSARDIGSSYEQYF.

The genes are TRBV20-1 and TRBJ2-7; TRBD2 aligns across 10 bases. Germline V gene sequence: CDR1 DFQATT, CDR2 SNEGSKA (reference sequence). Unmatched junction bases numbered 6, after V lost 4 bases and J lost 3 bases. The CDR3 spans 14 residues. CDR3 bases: TGCAGTGCTACCATACTAGCGGGGCACTACGAGCAGTACTTC. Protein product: CSATILAGHYEQYF.

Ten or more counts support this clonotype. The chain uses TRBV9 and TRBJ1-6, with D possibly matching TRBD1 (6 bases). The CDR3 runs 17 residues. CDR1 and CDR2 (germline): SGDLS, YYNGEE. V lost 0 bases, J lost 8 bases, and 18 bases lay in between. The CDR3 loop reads CASSVDAGGKGDSPLHF. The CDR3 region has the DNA TGTGCCAGCAGCGTAGACGCTGGGGGTAAGGGGGATTCACCCCTCCACTTT.

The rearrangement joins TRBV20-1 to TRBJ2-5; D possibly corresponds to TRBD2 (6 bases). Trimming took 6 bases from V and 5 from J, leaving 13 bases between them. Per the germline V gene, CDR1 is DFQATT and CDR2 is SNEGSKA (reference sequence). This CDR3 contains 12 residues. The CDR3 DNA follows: TGCAGTGCCAGGGACTTCGGGGAGACCCAGTACTTC. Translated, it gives CSARDFGETQYF.

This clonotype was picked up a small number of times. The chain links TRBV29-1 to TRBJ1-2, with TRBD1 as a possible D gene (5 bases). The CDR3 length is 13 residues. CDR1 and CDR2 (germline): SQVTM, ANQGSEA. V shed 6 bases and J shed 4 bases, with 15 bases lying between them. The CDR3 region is CSVAVRGGYGYTF. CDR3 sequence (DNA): TGCAGCGTGGCCGTCCGGGGGGGCTATGGCTACACCTTC. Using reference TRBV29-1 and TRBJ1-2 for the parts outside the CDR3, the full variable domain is SAVISQKPSRDICQRGTSLTIQCQVDSQVTMMFWYRQQPGQSLTLIATANQGSEATYESGFVIDKFPISRPNLTFSTLTVSNMSPEDSSIYLCSVAVRGGYGYTFGSGTRLTVV.

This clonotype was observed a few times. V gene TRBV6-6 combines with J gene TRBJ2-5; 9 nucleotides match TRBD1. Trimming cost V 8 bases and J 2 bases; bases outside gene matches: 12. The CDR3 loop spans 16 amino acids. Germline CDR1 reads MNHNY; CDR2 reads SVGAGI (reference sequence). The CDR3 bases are TGTGCCAGCTGGGATGGACAGGGGTCGGGTCAAGAGACCCAGTACTTC. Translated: CASWDGQGSGQETQYF.

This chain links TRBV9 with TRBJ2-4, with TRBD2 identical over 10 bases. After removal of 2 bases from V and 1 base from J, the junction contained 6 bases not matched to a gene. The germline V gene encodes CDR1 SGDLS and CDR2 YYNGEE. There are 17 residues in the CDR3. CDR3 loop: CASSVGSGRSAKNIQYF. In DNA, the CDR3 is TGTGCCAGCAGCGTTGGTAGCGGGAGGTCGGCCAAAAACATTCAGTACTTC.